Listed here is a single TCR beta chain. The data originate from a study of cytotoxic CD8 clonotypes in ibrutinib-treated CLL. Some clones are missing from TCRdb's copy, which holds only in-frame ones; the method was immunoSEQ multiplex PCR. The sample records some 300,000 clones, about 77% being singletons. The source material was PBMCs, sampled before ibrutinib treatment. This TCR came from a human donor with chronic lymphocytic leukemia.

This CDR3 reads CASNARPRGNEQFF. CDR3 in DNA: TGTGCCAGTAATGCCCGGCCCCGTGGGAATGAGCAGTTCTTC. The chain has TRBV19 and TRBJ2-1; D remains unclear. Trimming took 7 bases from V and 7 from J, leaving 17 bases between them. CDR1 is LNHDA, CDR2 SQIVND, per germline (reference sequence). This CDR3 has 14 amino acids.